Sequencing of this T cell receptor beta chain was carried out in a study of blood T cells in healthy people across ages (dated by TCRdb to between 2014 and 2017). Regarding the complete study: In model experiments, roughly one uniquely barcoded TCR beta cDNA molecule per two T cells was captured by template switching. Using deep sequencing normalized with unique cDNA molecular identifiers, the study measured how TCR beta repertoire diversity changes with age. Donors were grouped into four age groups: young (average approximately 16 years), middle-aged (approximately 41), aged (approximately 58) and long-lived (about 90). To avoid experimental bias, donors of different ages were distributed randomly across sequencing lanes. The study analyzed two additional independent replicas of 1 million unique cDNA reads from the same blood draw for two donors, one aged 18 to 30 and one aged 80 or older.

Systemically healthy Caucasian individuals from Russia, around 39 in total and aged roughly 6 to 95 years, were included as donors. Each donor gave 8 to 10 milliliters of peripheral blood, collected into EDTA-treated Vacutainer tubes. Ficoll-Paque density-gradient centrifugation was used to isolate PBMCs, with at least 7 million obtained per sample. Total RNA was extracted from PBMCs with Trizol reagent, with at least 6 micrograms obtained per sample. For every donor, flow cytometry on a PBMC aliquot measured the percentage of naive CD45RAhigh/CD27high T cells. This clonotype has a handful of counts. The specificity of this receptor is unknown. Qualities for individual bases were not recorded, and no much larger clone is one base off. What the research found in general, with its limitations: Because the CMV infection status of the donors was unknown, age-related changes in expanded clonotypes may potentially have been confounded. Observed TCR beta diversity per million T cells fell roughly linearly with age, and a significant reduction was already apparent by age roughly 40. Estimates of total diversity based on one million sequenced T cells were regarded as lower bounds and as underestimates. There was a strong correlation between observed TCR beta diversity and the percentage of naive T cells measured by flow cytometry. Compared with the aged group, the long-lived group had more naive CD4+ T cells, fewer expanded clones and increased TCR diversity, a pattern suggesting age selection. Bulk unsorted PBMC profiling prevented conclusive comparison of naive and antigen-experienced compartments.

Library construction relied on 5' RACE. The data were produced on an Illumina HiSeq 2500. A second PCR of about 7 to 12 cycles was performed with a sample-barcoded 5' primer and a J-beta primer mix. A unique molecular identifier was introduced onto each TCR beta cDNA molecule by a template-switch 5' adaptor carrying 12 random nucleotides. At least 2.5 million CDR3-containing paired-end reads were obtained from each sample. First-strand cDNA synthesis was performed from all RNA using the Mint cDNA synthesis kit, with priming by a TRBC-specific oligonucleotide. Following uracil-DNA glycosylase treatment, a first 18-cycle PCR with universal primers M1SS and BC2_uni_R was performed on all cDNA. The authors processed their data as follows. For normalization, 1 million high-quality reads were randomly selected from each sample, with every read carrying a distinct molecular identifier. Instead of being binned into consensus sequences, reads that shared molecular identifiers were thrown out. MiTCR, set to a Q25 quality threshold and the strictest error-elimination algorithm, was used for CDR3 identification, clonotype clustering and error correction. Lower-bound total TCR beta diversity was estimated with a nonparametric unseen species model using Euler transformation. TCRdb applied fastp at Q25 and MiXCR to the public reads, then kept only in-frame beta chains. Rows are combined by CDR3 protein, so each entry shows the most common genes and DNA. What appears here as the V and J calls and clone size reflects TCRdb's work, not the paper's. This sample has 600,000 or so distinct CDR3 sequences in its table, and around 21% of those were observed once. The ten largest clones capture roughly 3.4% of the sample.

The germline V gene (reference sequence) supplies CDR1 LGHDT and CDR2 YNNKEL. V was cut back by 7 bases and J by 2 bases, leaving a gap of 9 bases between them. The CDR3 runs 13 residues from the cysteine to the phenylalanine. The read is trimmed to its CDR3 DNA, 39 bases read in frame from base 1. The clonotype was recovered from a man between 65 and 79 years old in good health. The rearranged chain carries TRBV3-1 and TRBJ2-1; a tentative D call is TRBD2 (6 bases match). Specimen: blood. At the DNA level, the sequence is TGTGCCAGCACGGGGGAGCCCTACAATGAGCAGTTCTTC. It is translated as CASTGEPYNEQFF.